This TCR beta chain was identified in a study of T cell responses to AZD1222 COVID-19 vaccine. Clones were sequenced by immunoSEQ multiplex PCR, and TCRdb holds only the in-frame ones, with some missing. The table lists tens of thousands of clones, more than 70% of them singletons. The CDR3 consists of 13 residues. CDR1 is SGHAT and CDR2 is FQNNGV in the germline V gene. After removal of 8 bases from V and 1 base from J, the junction contained 3 bases not matched to a gene. Points on this clone: Its cognate antigen is unknown.

Study results and caveats: There were mostly white British donors and more females than males, and clonal diversity was possibly underestimated.

This specimen consisted of peripheral blood, obtained on day 0 of AZD1222 vaccination. This receptor was obtained from an adult in good health. The chain combines TRBV11-2 with TRBJ2-7, with 9 nucleotides matching TRBD1. The CDR3: CASAGQGSYEQYF. Written as DNA, the CDR3 is TGTGCCAGCGCAGGACAGGGGTCCTACGAGCAGTACTTC.